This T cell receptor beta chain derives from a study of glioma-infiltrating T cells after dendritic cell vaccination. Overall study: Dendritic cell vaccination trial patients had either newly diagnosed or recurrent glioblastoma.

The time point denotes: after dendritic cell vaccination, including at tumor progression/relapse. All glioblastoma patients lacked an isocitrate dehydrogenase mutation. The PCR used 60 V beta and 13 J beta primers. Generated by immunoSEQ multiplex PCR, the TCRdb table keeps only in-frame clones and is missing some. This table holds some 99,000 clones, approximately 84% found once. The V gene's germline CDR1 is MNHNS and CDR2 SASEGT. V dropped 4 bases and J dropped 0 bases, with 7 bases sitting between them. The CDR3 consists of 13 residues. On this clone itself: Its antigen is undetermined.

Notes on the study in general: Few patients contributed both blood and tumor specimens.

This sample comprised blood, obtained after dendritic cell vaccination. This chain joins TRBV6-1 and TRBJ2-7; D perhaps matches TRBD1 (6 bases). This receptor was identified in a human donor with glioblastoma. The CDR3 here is CASSVGGSYEQYF. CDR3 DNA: TGTGCCAGCAGTGTAGGGGGCTCCTACGAGCAGTACTTC.